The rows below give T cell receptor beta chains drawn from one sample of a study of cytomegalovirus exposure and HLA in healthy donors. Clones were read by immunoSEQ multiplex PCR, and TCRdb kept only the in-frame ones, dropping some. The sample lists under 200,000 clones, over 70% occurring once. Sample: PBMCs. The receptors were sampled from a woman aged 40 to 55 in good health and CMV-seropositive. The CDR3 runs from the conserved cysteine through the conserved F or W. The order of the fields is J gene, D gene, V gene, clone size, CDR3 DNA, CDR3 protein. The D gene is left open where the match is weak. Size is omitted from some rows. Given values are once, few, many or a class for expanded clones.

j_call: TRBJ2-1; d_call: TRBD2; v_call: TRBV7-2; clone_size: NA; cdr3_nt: TGTGCCAGCAGCTTAGGACTAGCGGAATACAATGAGCAGTTCTTC; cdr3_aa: CASSLGLAEYNEQFF
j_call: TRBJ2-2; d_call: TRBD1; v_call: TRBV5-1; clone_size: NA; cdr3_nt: TGCGCCAGCAGCCCTGGGGACAGAAACACCGGGGAGCTGTTTTTT; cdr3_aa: CASSPGDRNTGELFF
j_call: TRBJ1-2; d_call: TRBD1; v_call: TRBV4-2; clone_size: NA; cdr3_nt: TGTGCCAGCAGCCCAACGGACAGGAGCCAGCATGGCTACACCTTC; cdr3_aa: CASSPTDRSQHGYTF
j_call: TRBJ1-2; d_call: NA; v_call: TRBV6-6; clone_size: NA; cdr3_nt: TGTGCCAGCAGTTACGAGGAGGGGACGGGCTACACCTTC; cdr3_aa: CASSYEEGTGYTF
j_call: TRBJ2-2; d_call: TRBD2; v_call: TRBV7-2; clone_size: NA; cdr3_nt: TGTGCCAGCAGCTTAGCGCGTGGGGGGGGGAGATCCGGGGAGCTGTTTTTT; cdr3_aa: CASSLARGGGRSGELFF
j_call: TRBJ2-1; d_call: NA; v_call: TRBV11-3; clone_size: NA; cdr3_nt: TGTGCCAGCAGCTTGGGGGGGCCTTACAATGAGCAGTTCTTC; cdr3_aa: CASSLGGPYNEQFF
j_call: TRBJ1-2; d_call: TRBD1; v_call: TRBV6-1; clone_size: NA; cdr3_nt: TGTGCCAGCAGTGAAGATTACAGGGGGAACTATGGCTACACCTTC; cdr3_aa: CASSEDYRGNYGYTF
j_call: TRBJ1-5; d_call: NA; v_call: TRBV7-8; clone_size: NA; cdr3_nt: TGTGCCACAAGGGGGGGGTACAATCAGCCCCAGCATTTT; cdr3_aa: CATRGGYNQPQHF
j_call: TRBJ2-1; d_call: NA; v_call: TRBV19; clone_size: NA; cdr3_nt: TGTGCCAGTAAGGGGCGGGGTACAACTGAGCAGTTCTTC; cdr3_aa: CASKGRGTTEQFF
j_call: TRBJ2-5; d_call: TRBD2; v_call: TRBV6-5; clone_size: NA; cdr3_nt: TGTGCCAGCACTCCGTCTCTAGCGGGAAGGGTGAACCAGTACTTC; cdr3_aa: CASTPSLAGRVNQYF
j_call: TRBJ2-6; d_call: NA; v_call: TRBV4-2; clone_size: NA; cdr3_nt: TGTGCCAGCAGCCAAGAAGGTGGAACAGGGTCCCTCTCTGGGGCCAACGTCCTGACTTTC; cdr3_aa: CASSQEGGTGSLSGANVLTF
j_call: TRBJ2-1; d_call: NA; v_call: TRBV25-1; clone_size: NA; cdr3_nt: TGTGCCAGCAGTGACACCGGGATTTTTCCCAATGAGCAGTTCTTC; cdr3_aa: CASSDTGIFPNEQFF
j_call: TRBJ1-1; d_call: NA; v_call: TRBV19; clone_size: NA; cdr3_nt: TGTGCCAGTACCGACTCGCAGAGACTGAACACTGAAGCTTTCTTT; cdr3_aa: CASTDSQRLNTEAFF
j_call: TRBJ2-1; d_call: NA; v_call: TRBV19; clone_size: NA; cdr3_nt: TGTGCCAGTAGTATGAGGAGCAGCTCCTACAATGAGCAGTTCTTC; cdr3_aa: CASSMRSSSYNEQFF
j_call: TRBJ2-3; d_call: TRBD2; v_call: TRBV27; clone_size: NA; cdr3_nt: TGTGCCAGCAGAGGGACTAGCGGGGGGGCCAACGGAGATACGCAGTATTTT; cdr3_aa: CASRGTSGGANGDTQYF
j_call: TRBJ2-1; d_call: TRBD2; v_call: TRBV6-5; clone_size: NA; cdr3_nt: TGTGCCAGCAGCCTTACTAGCGGGGGGGCCCCTGAGCAGTTCTTC; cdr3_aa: CASSLTSGGAPEQFF
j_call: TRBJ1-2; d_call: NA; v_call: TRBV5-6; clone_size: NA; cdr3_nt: TGTGCCAGCAGCTTGGAAGTAGGGGGGGACTATGGCTACACCTTC; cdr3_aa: CASSLEVGGDYGYTF
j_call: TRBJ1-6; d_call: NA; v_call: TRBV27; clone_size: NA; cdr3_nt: TGTGCCAGCAGTTTAATGGGGAGCTCCTATAATTCACCCCTCCACTTT; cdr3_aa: CASSLMGSSYNSPLHF
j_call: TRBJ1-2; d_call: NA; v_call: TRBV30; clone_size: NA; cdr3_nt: TGTGCCTGGAGTGTAAAGGGGAACTATGGCTACACCTTC; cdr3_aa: CAWSVKGNYGYTF
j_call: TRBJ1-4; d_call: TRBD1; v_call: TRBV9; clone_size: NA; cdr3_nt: TGTGCCAGCAGTGCAAGACAGGGACCTAATGAAAAACTGTTTTTT; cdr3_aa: CASSARQGPNEKLFF
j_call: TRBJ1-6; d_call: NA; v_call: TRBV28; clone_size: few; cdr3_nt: TGTGCCAGCACCATACCGGGACTTCCCAACAATTCACCCCTCCACTTT; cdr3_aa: CASTIPGLPNNSPLHF
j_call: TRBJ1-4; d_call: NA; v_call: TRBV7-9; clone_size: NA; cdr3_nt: TGTGCCAGCGCAAAGACGGGGGCTAATGAAAAACTGTTTTTT; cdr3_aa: CASAKTGANEKLFF
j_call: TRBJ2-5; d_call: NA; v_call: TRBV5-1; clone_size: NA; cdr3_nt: TGCGCCAGCAGCTTGGGTGAGTCCCAAGAGACCCAGTACTTC; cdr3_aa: CASSLGESQETQYF
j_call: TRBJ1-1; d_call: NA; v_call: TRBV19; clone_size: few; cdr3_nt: TGTGCCAGTACCCCGGGGGGGGGCCCCCGGGCTTTCTTT; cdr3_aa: CASTPGGGPRAFF
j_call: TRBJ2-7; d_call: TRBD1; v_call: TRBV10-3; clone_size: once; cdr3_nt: TGTGCCAGTGGTGGGGTTGACAGGGGGTTGTACGAGCAGTACTTC; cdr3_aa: CASGGVDRGLYEQYF
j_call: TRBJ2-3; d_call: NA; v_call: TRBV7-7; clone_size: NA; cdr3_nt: TGTGCCAGCAGCTTGGGAGGCCGGGATACGCAGTATTTT; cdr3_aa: CASSLGGRDTQYF
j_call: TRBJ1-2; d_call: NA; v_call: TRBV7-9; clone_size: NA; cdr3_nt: TGTGCCAGCAGCCCCTTGGCAGGGAACTATGGCTACACCTTC; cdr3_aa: CASSPLAGNYGYTF
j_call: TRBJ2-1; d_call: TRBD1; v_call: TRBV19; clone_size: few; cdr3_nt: TGTGCCAGTAGTATAGATCCACCCAGACAGGGGCCCTACAATGAGCAGTTCTTC; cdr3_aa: CASSIDPPRQGPYNEQFF
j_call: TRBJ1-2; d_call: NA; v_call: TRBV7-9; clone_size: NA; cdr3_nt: TGTGCCAGCAGCCCCGACAGGTCCTATGGCTACACCTTC; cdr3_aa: CASSPDRSYGYTF
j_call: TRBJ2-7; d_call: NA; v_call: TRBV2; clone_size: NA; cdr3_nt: TGTGCCAGCAGCCGGCGACGGGGACAAGCCGAGCAGTACTTC; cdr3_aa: CASSRRRGQAEQYF
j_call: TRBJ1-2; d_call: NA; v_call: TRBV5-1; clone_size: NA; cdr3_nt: TGCGCCAGCACCAACCCGGCGGGGTTCGGTGGCTACACCTTC; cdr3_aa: CASTNPAGFGGYTF